This T cell receptor (beta chain) was identified during a study of blood T cell repertoires in COVID-19 (dated by TCRdb to 2018 to 2021). With regard to the full study: Samples covering the acute and convalescent phases of COVID-19 were provided by collaborators in the United States, Italy and Spain. Where available, HLA class I and class II types were taken from metadata supplied by the sample provider and were not determined by assay-based typing. Sample metadata almost always included a de-identified subject ID, COVID-19 status, age in years and sex. Deeply sampled blood TCRbeta repertoires from subjects exposed to, actively infected with, or recovered from COVID-19 were included in the dataset. The prospective study material was composed of cDNA or gDNA derived from T cells, B-cell-depleted T cells, or PBMCs. The repertoires were made available in a free public database intended to serve as a resource for research on the immune response to SARS-CoV-2. Samples came from the ongoing ImmuneRACE study (first 160 participants) plus 1,254 subjects from 6 global collaborators. The research as a whole found: How much clinical and demographic metadata was included differed by source and by participant, and the metadata was provided uncurated.

The germline V gene supplies CDR1 SQVTM and CDR2 ANQGSEA. The junction shows trimming of 5 bases on V and 0 bases on J, plus 15 bases between the germline ends. The cysteine opens and the phenylalanine closes a CDR3 of 15 amino acids. Only the CDR3 portion is preserved as DNA: 45 bases, with reading frame beginning at the first base. Whole blood was collected in K2EDTA tubes by collaborating institutions according to the institutions' own protocols. For TCRbeta analysis, collaborators shipped samples as frozen whole blood, isolated PBMCs, or DNA extracted from either of those sample types. TCRbeta CDR3 regions were amplified from genomic DNA using the immunoSEQ Assay, a bias-controlled multiplex PCR. As for how the authors treated the data: Nucleated cell counts per sample were estimated from amplification of reference gene primers within the assay. To quantify the absolute abundance of each unique TCRbeta CDR3 rearrangement, sequence reads were collapsed and filtered. For each sample, productive Simpson clonality was calculated as the square root of Simpson's diversity index over productive rearrangements. As stored in TCRdb, this immuneACCESS dataset retains in-frame rearrangements with V and J assigned. A fraction of the clones does not appear; measured against another copy, unresolved V genes explain less than half of the discrepancy, and the remainder lacks a known reason. V and J calls and clone size are given by that table; D and trimming were obtained from the DNA. The sample yields more than 65,000 clones; approximately 82% were counted once. 5% to 6% of the sample belongs to the ten largest clones.

With respect to this clone: Its antigen target is currently unknown. No much larger clonotype is one base removed from it; base qualities were not supplied.

The chain joins TRBV29-1 to TRBJ2-3; the D gene is possibly TRBD2, with 5 bases matching. The TCR originated in a man aged 50-59 years with active COVID-19. Sequenced input: peripheral blood. The DNA sequence is TGCAGCGTTAATCCGTTGCGGGTTAGCACAGATACGCAGTATTTT. This translates into CSVNPLRVSTDTQYF.